A selection of T cell receptor beta chains follows, all from one sample in a study of Graves' ophthalmopathy and Graves' hyperthyroidism. TCRdb redid the calling of the multiplex PCR reads with MiXCR, one entry per CDR3 protein. The sample has around 1.1 million distinct CDR3 sequences, less than 45% seen once; the top ten hold 11%. The source material was peripheral blood or thyroid tissue (not recorded which). These receptors were taken from an adult man with Graves' hyperthyroidism. Both conserved end residues are part of each CDR3. The order of the fields is V gene, D gene, J gene, clone size, CDR3 protein. A D gene is named only where the DNA matches it firmly. Clone sizes are given selectively: once, few, many, or a class where the clone is expanded.

TRBV5-5	TRBD1	TRBJ1-2	many	CASSRTSGQGNYGYTF
TRBV5-1	-	TRBJ1-2	many	CASSSPSSGYTF
TRBV19	-	TRBJ1-1	few	CASSARGRNTEAFF
TRBV10-3	-	TRBJ1-2	few	CASSRGYYGYTF
TRBV6-2/TRBV6-3	TRBD2	TRBJ2-5	few	CASRRLAGVETQYF
TRBV5-1	TRBD1	TRBJ2-7	-	CASSLGPDRVRGYEQYF
TRBV19	-	TRBJ1-6	many	CASRQSSYNSPLHF
TRBV20-1	TRBD1	TRBJ1-1	many	CSADPVGQGSSMNTEAFF
TRBV5-1	TRBD1	TRBJ2-7	many	CASSWGQGESYEQYF
TRBV5-1	-	TRBJ2-5	once	CASSLGEQGLPQETQYF
TRBV7-2	TRBD1	TRBJ1-2	-	CASSPSDRAASGYTF
TRBV9	-	TRBJ2-7	many	CASSVTGDSYEQYF
TRBV7-8	-	TRBJ1-3	many	CASSWSDFSGNTIYF